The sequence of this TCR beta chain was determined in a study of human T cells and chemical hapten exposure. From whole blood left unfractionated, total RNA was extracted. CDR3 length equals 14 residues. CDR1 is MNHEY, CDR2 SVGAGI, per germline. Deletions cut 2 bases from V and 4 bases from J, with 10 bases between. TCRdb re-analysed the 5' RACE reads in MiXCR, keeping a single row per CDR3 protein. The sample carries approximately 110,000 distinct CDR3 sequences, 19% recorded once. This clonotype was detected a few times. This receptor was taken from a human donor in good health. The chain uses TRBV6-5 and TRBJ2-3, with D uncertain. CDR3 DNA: TGTGCCAGCAGTTACGATTACCCCGCAGATACGCAGTATTTT. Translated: CASSYDYPADTQYF.